The 24 T cell receptor beta chains in this list originate from one sample, sequenced in a study of T cell responses to AZD1222 COVID-19 vaccine. Profiling relied on immunoSEQ multiplex PCR, and the TCRdb table lists in-frame clones only, not all of them. The table has about 110,000 clones, approximately 84% seen once. The sequencing here drew on peripheral blood, taken on day 0 of AZD1222 vaccination. These receptors were collected from an adult in good health.

The chain has TRBV12-3 or TRBV12-4 and TRBJ2-7; D call uncertain. The CDR3 is 12 amino acids. The germline V and J ends were trimmed by 3 bases and 3 bases, with 6 bases remaining between them. The CDR3 spells CASSFLGYEQYF. The CDR3 nucleotides are TGTGCCAGCAGTTTCCTCGGCTACGAGCAGTACTTC.

In DNA form, the CDR3 reads TGTGCCAGTAGTAACCGGGACAGGTCTTCTTCACCCCTCCACTTT. Encoded protein: CASSNRDRSSSPLHF. This rearrangement joins TRBV19 to TRBJ1-6; 8 nucleotides agree with TRBD1. The J segment lost 9 bases and the V segment lost 4 bases, leaving 8 bases of the junction unmatched. Germline V gene sequence: CDR1 LNHDA, CDR2 SQIVND (reference sequence). The CDR3 is made up of 15 amino acids. The full variable domain, in which reference TRBV19 and TRBJ1-6 provide the parts outside the CDR3, is DGGITQSPKYLFRKEGQNVTLSCEQNLNHDAMYWYRQDPGQGLRLIYYSQIVNDFQKGDIAEGYSVSREKKESFPLTVTSAQKNPTAFYLCASSNRDRSSSPLHFGNGTRLTVT.

V and J are TRBV19 and TRBJ2-7, with 8 nucleotides matching TRBD2. Trimming cost V 3 bases and J 3 bases; bases outside gene matches: 7. Germline assignment: CDR1 LNHDA and CDR2 SQIVND (reference sequence). This CDR3 contains 15 residues. The CDR3 loop reads CASSIGGVLGYEQYF. CDR3 coding DNA: TGTGCCAGTAGTATCGGGGGGGTATTGGGCTACGAGCAGTACTTC.

This rearrangement joins TRBV19 to TRBJ1-5, with TRBD1 as a possible D gene (6 bases). CDR1 LNHDA and CDR2 SQIVND come from the germline V gene (reference sequence). Deletions cut 4 bases from V and 3 bases from J, with 7 bases between. This CDR3 contains 13 residues. As DNA, the CDR3 is TGTGCCAGTAGTACAGGGGCCAATCAGCCCCAGCATTTT. This gives the protein CASSTGANQPQHF. Based on the CDR3 plus reference TRBV19 and TRBJ1-5, the full variable domain is DGGITQSPKYLFRKEGQNVTLSCEQNLNHDAMYWYRQDPGQGLRLIYYSQIVNDFQKGDIAEGYSVSREKKESFPLTVTSAQKNPTAFYLCASSTGANQPQHFGDGTRLSIL.

The genes are TRBV5-6 and TRBJ2-7, with TRBD1 matching over 9 bases. V gave up 3 bases and J gave up 4 bases; unmatched junction bases: 5. Germline CDR1 reads SGHDT; CDR2 reads YYEEEE. This CDR3 comprises 14 residues. The CDR3 nucleotides are TGTGCCAGCAGCTGGGGGACAGGGATGTACGAGCAGTACTTC. It specifies CASSWGTGMYEQYF. The complete variable domain, with remaining parts taken from reference TRBV5-6 and TRBJ2-7, reads DAGVTQSPTHLIKTRGQQVTLRCSPKSGHDTVSWYQQALGQGPQFIFQYYEEEERQRGNFPDRFSGHQFPNYSSELNVNALLLGDSALYLCASSWGTGMYEQYFGPGTRLTVT.

In this sample, this clone turned up once. The gene calls are TRBV11-3 and TRBJ1-1; no clear D gene. There are 13 residues in the CDR3. CDR1 and CDR2 from the germline V gene are SGHNT and YENEEA. The V gene lost 6 bases and the J gene lost 5 bases, with 13 bases spanning the gap. The CDR3 DNA follows: TGTGCCAGCAGTACGGCGCCAGGAACTGAAGCTTTCTTT. Protein sequence: CASSTAPGTEAFF. Supplemented by reference TRBV11-3 and TRBJ1-1, the full variable domain reads EAGVVQSPRYKIIEKKQPVAFWCNPISGHNTLYWYLQNLGQGPELLIRYENEEAVDDSQLPKDRFSAERLKGVDSTLKIQPAELGDSAVYLCASSTAPGTEAFFGQGTRLTVV.

The chain carries TRBV19 and TRBJ2-3; D is unresolved. Trimming removed 3 bases at V and 0 bases at J, with 10 bases between. Germline CDR1 and CDR2: LNHDA and SQIVND (reference sequence). The CDR3 totals 15 residues. CDR3 nucleotide sequence: TGTGCCAGTAGTATTTTTGATTCTAGCACAGATACGCAGTATTTT. Translating it yields CASSIFDSSTDTQYF.

The genes are TRBV6-1 and TRBJ2-7; 10 bases match TRBD2. The germline CDR1 and CDR2 sequences are MNHNS and SASEGT. CDR3 size: 15 residues. Trimming took 1 base from V and 2 from J; bases not matched to a gene: 2. This CDR3 reads CASSEESGGAYEQYF. CDR3 bases: TGTGCCAGCAGTGAAGAAAGCGGGGGGGCCTACGAGCAGTACTTC.

The rearrangement uses TRBV2 and TRBJ1-1; D is unresolved. The CDR3 runs to 13 residues. Germline-derived CDR1 and CDR2 are SNHLY and FYNNEI. V gave up 1 base and J gave up 8 bases, with 11 bases separating them. As DNA, the CDR3 is TGTGCCAGCAGTGAAGAGCGGTCCTTCGAAGCTTTCTTT. Protein sequence: CASSEERSFEAFF.

This clone appeared a single time. J is TRBJ2-5 and V is TRBV5-6, with a tentative D call TRBD2 (5 bases). V lost 2 bases to trimming and J lost 5 bases, with 7 bases between them. Germline-derived CDR1 and CDR2 are SGHDT and YYEEEE. The CDR3 has 12 residues. CDR3 bases: TGTGCCAGCAGCTTCGGGGAGGAGACCCAGTACTTC. Protein product: CASSFGEETQYF.

This rearrangement joins TRBV2 to TRBJ2-3; tentative D call: TRBD1 (5 bases). CDR3 size: 15 residues. Germline V gene lookup returns CDR1 SNHLY and CDR2 FYNNEI. With 7 bases removed from V and 0 bases from J, the gap between germline ends came to 14 bases. The CDR3 region is CASKMGPASTDTQYF. CDR3 bases: TGTGCCAGCAAAATGGGGCCGGCTAGCACAGATACGCAGTATTTT.

This clone occurred once. The chain couples TRBV15 to TRBJ2-7, with TRBD2 as a possible D gene (5 bases). Germline assignment: CDR1 LNHNV and CDR2 YYDKDF (reference sequence). V dropped 0 bases and J dropped 3 bases, with 12 bases sitting between them. The CDR3 spans 15 residues. CDR3 protein: CATSRDRIGDYEQYF. DNA for the CDR3: TGTGCCACCAGCAGAGACCGGATCGGGGACTACGAGCAGTACTTC.

V is TRBV27 and J is TRBJ1-5; D is undetermined. This CDR3 has 13 amino acids. CDR1 and CDR2 from the germline V gene are MNHEY and SMNVEV (reference sequence). Trimming took 5 bases from V and 1 from J, leaving 6 bases between them. The CDR3 DNA sequence: TGTGCCAGCAGTAGGTCGAGCAATCAGCCCCAGCATTTT. Translation gives CASSRSSNQPQHF.

J is TRBJ2-3 and V is TRBV7-8, with D perhaps TRBD1 or TRBD2 (6 bases each). Trimming took off 4 bases at V and 0 bases at J, with 11 bases between the two ends. The CDR3 extends over 15 amino acids. Germline V gene sequence: CDR1 SGHVS, CDR2 FQNEAQ. CDR3 sequence reads: CASSSGASSTDTQYF. Written as DNA, the CDR3 is TGTGCCAGCAGCTCGGGGGCTAGCAGCACAGATACGCAGTATTTT.

The V and J genes are TRBV6-2 or TRBV6-3 and TRBJ1-2, with D maybe TRBD1 (6 bases). The length of the CDR3 is 14 residues. Germline CDR1 reads MNHEY; CDR2 reads SVGEGT. Trimming stripped 5 bases from V and 4 bases from J, with 14 bases between. Written as DNA, the CDR3 is TGTGCCAGCAGTGCCTTAACAGGGATCTATGGCTACACCTTC. Protein product: CASSALTGIYGYTF.

The chain joins TRBV7-9 to TRBJ2-3, with 11 bases lining up with TRBD2. The germline gives CDR1 SEHNR, CDR2 FQNEAQ (reference sequence). Trimming cost V 6 bases and J 2 bases; bases outside gene matches: 4. There are 15 residues in the CDR3. CDR3 loop: CASSLAGGDTDTQYF. CDR3 DNA: TGTGCCAGCAGTCTAGCGGGGGGTGACACAGATACGCAGTATTTT.

CDR3 residues: CASSFPSSIAEQFF. The CDR3 nucleotides are TGTGCCAGCAGTTTTCCTAGCTCGATCGCGGAGCAGTTCTTC. The chain links TRBV28 to TRBJ2-1; a weak D match, TRBD2 (5 bases). In germline, CDR1 is MDHEN, CDR2 SYDVKM. The CDR3 length is 14 residues. Deletions cut 3 bases from V and 10 bases from J, with 16 bases between.

The chain employs TRBV18 and TRBJ2-2; a possible D gene is TRBD1 (6 bases). CDR1 is KGHSH and CDR2 is LQKENI in the germline V gene. The CDR3 runs to 16 residues. With 2 bases removed from V and 6 bases from J, the gap between germline ends came to 16 bases. The CDR3 here is CASSPYVAGDPGELFF. The DNA of the CDR3 is TGTGCCAGCTCACCATACGTGGCAGGGGACCCCGGGGAGCTGTTTTTT.

The V and J genes are TRBV27 and TRBJ2-1; the match to TRBD2 covers 13 bases. Germline loops: CDR1 MNHEY, CDR2 SMNVEV (reference sequence). With V trimmed by 3 bases and J by 6 bases, 8 bases remained unmatched. CDR3 length: 17 amino acids. CDR3 in amino acids: CASSFHPGLAGPNEQFF. The CDR3 nucleotides are TGTGCCAGCAGTTTCCACCCGGGACTAGCGGGGCCCAATGAGCAGTTCTTC.

This chain connects TRBV19 to TRBJ2-7, with 7 nucleotides matching TRBD2. Per germline, CDR1 LNHDA and CDR2 SQIVND (reference sequence). With 3 bases clipped from V and 5 bases from J, the junction kept 4 bases outside the gene matches. CDR3 size: 13 residues. This CDR3 is CASSMWDYDEQYF. The DNA of the CDR3 is TGTGCCAGTAGTATGTGGGACTATGACGAGCAGTACTTC.

CDR3 in amino acids: CASSQEELYEQYF. CDR3 nucleotides: TGCGCCAGCAGCCAGGAAGAGCTCTACGAGCAGTACTTC. V is TRBV4-1 and J is TRBJ2-7; no clear D gene. Trimming stripped 3 bases from V and 3 bases from J, with 9 bases between. Per germline, CDR1 MGHRA and CDR2 YSYEKL. The CDR3 extends over 13 amino acids.

CDR3 amino acids: CASSPMTEGTEQYF. CDR3 sequence (DNA): TGTGCCAGCAGCCCAATGACGGAGGGGACCGAGCAGTACTTC. The chain combines TRBV5-6 with TRBJ2-7; maybe TRBD2 (6 bases). The germline CDR1 and CDR2 sequences are SGHDT and YYEEEE. Trimming shortened V by 4 bases and J by 6 bases, and 17 bases separated the two germline ends. The CDR3 extends over 14 amino acids.

In its sample, this clone was seen once. The CDR3, as DNA: TGTGCCAGCAGCCGACTCACACTAGCCAAAAACATTCAGTACTTC. Encoded protein: CASSRLTLAKNIQYF. The V gene is TRBV7-8, the J gene TRBJ2-4; no reliable D call. The CDR3 length is 15 residues. Germline CDR1 SGHVS, CDR2 FQNEAQ. V lost 5 bases and J 0 bases, leaving 11 bases between the germline ends.

This chain links TRBV18 with TRBJ2-7; perhaps TRBD2 as D (6 bases). CDR3 length equals 13 residues. Germline V gene lookup returns CDR1 KGHSH and CDR2 LQKENI. The V end lost 4 bases, the J end lost 3 bases, and 10 bases lay between the germline ends. The chain's CDR3 is CASSQSSDYEQYF. CDR3 coding DNA: TGTGCCAGCTCACAATCTAGCGACTACGAGCAGTACTTC.